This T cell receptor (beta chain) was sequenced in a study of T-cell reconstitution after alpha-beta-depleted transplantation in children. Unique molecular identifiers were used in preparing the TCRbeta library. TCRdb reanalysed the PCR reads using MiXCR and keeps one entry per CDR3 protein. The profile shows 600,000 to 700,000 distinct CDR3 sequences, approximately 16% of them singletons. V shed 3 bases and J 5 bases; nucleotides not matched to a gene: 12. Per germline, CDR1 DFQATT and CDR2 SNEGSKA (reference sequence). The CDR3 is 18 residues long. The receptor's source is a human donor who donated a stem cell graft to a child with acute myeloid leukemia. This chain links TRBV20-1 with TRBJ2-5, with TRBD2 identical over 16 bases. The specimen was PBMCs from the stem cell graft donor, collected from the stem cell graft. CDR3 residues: CSARRTGTSGGAWETQYF. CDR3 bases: TGCAGTGCTAGGAGGACCGGGACTAGCGGGGGGGCCTGGGAGACCCAGTACTTC.